The rows below give T cell receptor beta chains drawn from one sample of a study of shared clonotypes between healthy human individuals. The protocol was immunoSEQ multiplex PCR, while the TCRdb copy is restricted to in-frame clones and leaves out a portion. The sample records about 1,800,000 clones, over 85% being singletons. Sequencing was performed on naive CD8+ T cells sorted from blood. The receptors were gathered from a man younger than 35 in good health. Both conserved end residues are trimmed from each CDR3. The order of the fields is CDR3 protein, V gene, J gene.

CDR3aa: ASSLTENTEAF; v_gene: TRBV27; j_gene: TRBJ1-1
CDR3aa: ASSSLLAGGYTDTQY; v_gene: TRBV7-9; j_gene: TRBJ2-3
CDR3aa: ASSLDGANVLT; v_gene: TRBV7-2; j_gene: TRBJ2-6
CDR3aa: ASYLTDTQY; v_gene: TRBV6-6; j_gene: TRBJ2-3
CDR3aa: ASSAGLGANTEAF; v_gene: TRBV9; j_gene: TRBJ1-1
CDR3aa: ASSLGGSPLH; v_gene: TRBV6-1; j_gene: TRBJ1-6
CDR3aa: ASSSVDRGFVGEAF; v_gene: TRBV28; j_gene: TRBJ1-1
CDR3aa: ASSLLKRGTEAF; v_gene: TRBV13; j_gene: TRBJ1-1
CDR3aa: ASSLWALGGGPNTGELF; v_gene: TRBV7-9; j_gene: TRBJ2-2
CDR3aa: ASSPLSPSGSGSYEQY; v_gene: TRBV27; j_gene: TRBJ2-7
CDR3aa: SVVTGVTSNQPQH; v_gene: TRBV29-1; j_gene: TRBJ1-5
CDR3aa: ASRDSMNTEAF; v_gene: TRBV10-2; j_gene: TRBJ1-1
CDR3aa: ASSSDSLGEKLF; v_gene: TRBV5-6; j_gene: TRBJ1-4
CDR3aa: ASRLGEMGSYEQY; v_gene: TRBV6-1; j_gene: TRBJ2-7
CDR3aa: ASGGTFYEQY; v_gene: TRBV2; j_gene: TRBJ2-7
CDR3aa: ASSVGGLADYEQY; v_gene: TRBV9; j_gene: TRBJ2-7
CDR3aa: ASSMRGAPQETQY; v_gene: TRBV5-1; j_gene: TRBJ2-5
CDR3aa: ASSLLGSGQPQH; v_gene: TRBV5-4; j_gene: TRBJ1-5
CDR3aa: AWSVADWFDGYT; v_gene: TRBV30; j_gene: TRBJ1-2
CDR3aa: ASSIVFRTGDEKLF; v_gene: TRBV19; j_gene: TRBJ1-4
CDR3aa: ASSVEAGSNQPQH; v_gene: TRBV9; j_gene: TRBJ1-5
CDR3aa: ASSSDGLLITRALH; v_gene: TRBV6-6; j_gene: TRBJ1-6
CDR3aa: ASRNWTGGYT; v_gene: TRBV6-5; j_gene: TRBJ1-2
CDR3aa: ASSLSLAGGPDTQY; v_gene: TRBV27; j_gene: TRBJ2-3
CDR3aa: ASTRTGPTDTQY; v_gene: TRBV10-2; j_gene: TRBJ2-3
CDR3aa: ASSIAGGLYEQY; v_gene: TRBV19; j_gene: TRBJ2-7